At least ten counts were recorded for the clone carrying this TCR beta chain. The antigen is unknown. The entry originates in a study of T cell repertoires in cytomegalovirus infection. Turning to the study itself: Both a matching HLA type and CMV infection were indicated by public TCR beta signatures.

TCRdb used MiXCR to reprocess the reads, holding one entry per CDR3 protein. The data contain 200,000 to 250,000 distinct CDR3 sequences, roughly 22% of them singletons. Study results and caveats: Public TCR beta family frequency separated CMV-and-HLA carriers, including in an independent cohort. Ex vivo responses were dominated by HLA-C-restricted CMV-specific TCR beta clonotypes.

The receptor comes from a human donor in good health (CMV status not recorded). Some clones in this sample may be carry-over from other donors' samples. The sample consisted of CD8+ T cells from PBMCs.

For the CDR3, the DNA is TGTGCCAGCAGCTTAGACCCAGGGGGCTTCACTGAAGCTTTCTTT. Protein sequence: CASSLDPGGFTEAFF. The chain carries TRBV7-2 and TRBJ1-1, with 8 bases that match TRBD1. J gave up 4 bases and V 1 base, and 5 bases lay outside the gene matches. Germline V gives CDR1 SGHTA, CDR2 FQGNSA. This CDR3 region has 15 residues.